One and the same sample provided the 4 T cell receptor beta chains below, sequenced in a study of blood T cell repertoires in COVID-19 (TCRdb year 2020). The library was made by the immunoSEQ multiplex PCR assay. In its TCRdb copy, this immuneACCESS table keeps in-frame sequences only and misses some clones. Where compared with another copy, unresolved V genes explain less than half of these, and the others have no known cause. The sample records fewer than 250,000 clones, 86% of which are singletons. Of the sample, about 2.1% is held by the ten largest clones. The sequencing sample was made of PBMCs or T cells enriched from blood (not recorded which). The receptor source for this set is a woman in her forties or fifties who had recovered from COVID-19.

This clone was found many times. V gene TRBV7-9 combines with J gene TRBJ1-6; no reliable D call. V shed 5 bases and J shed 8 bases, with 13 bases lying between them. The germline V gene has CDR1 SEHNR and CDR2 FQNEAQ (reference sequence). This CDR3 contains 14 residues. CDR3 coding DNA: TGTGCCAGCAGCCACTTGATAAGAGATTCACCCCTCCACTTT. This encodes CASSHLIRDSPLHF.

The chain has TRBV7-2 and TRBJ1-2, with a tentative D call TRBD1 (6 bases). This CDR3 is 13 amino acids long. The germline CDR1 and CDR2 sequences are SGHTA and FQGNSA. The V end lost 3 bases, the J end lost 8 bases, and 13 bases lay between the germline ends. CDR3 DNA: TGTGCCAGCAGCTTTGGGCAGGGGTACGGCTACACCTTC. It codes for CASSFGQGYGYTF.

The chain uses TRBV2 and TRBJ1-2; 7 positions agree with TRBD1. The CDR3 is made up of 14 amino acids. The V segment lost 8 bases and the J segment 3 bases; nucleotides outside the gene matches: 9. Germline V lookup: CDR1 SNHLY, CDR2 FYNNEI. CDR3 DNA sequence: TGTGCCAGCGGCCCCCCTGACAGGGACTATGGCTACACCTTC. Amino acids: CASGPPDRDYGYTF.

This clone occurred a few times. The chain is built from TRBV19 and TRBJ1-5; D is possibly TRBD1 (6 bases). Germline V CDR1 and CDR2: LNHDA, SQIVND (reference sequence). Trimming removed 4 bases from V and 3 bases from J, with 13 bases in between. CDR3 length: 15 residues. CDR3 sequence (DNA): TGTGCCAGTAGTACCAGACAGGCCTCCAATCAGCCCCAGCATTTT. Encoded protein: CASSTRQASNQPQHF.